This T cell receptor beta chain emerged from a study of siplizumab effects on memory and regulatory T cells. The V end lost 6 bases, the J end lost 0 bases, and 3 bases lay between the germline ends. Germline CDR1 reads MDHEN; CDR2 reads SYDVKM. This CDR3 is 13 amino acids long. Sequenced by immunoSEQ multiplex PCR; TCRdb stores in-frame clones only, minus some. Of roughly 80,000 clones listed, about nine tenths are singletons. The receptor was isolated from a human donor in good health. V gene TRBV28 combines with J gene TRBJ2-6; the D is unclear. The sequencing sample was made of Tregs sorted from blood. CDR3 sequence reads: CASRSSGANVLTF. In nucleotides, the CDR3 is TGTGCCAGCAGAAGCTCTGGGGCCAACGTCCTGACTTTC.